This is a list of T cell receptor beta chains from one sample in a study of T cell changes during pregnancy in multiple sclerosis. Sequencing used immunoSEQ multiplex PCR; TCRdb keeps in-frame clones, though not all of them. The sample yields 45,000 to 65,000 clones, around 92% seen once. The specimen comprised CD4+ T cells from peripheral blood mononuclear cells, sampled after pregnancy. These receptors were taken from a female donor with multiple sclerosis, enrolled in a pregnancy study. CDR3s include the opening cysteine and the closing phenylalanine or tryptophan. A D gene is named only where the DNA matches it firmly. Clone size appears in some rows only: once, few, many, or a class for an expanded clone.

v_call	clone_size	d_call	j_call	cdr3_aa	cdr3_nt
TRBV25-1	NA	TRBD1	TRBJ2-1	CASLRTGGVEQFF	TGTGCCAGCTTAAGGACAGGGGGCGTAGAGCAGTTCTTC
TRBV6-5	NA	NA	TRBJ2-2	CASSYWASTGELFF	TGTGCCAGCAGTTACTGGGCATCCACCGGGGAGCTGTTTTTT
TRBV4-2	NA	TRBD2	TRBJ2-3	CASSQDGGLTSGLTDTQYF	TGTGCCAGCAGCCAGGATGGCGGGTTGACTAGCGGCCTCACAGATACGCAGTATTTT
TRBV5-4	once	TRBD2	TRBJ2-2	CASSLAWLAGETGELFF	TGTGCCAGCAGCTTGGCGTGGCTAGCGGGAGAAACCGGGGAGCTGTTTTTT
TRBV6-1	NA	TRBD1	TRBJ2-7	CASSRDSYEQYF	TGTGCCAGCAGCCGGGACAGCTACGAGCAGTACTTC
TRBV2	few	NA	TRBJ1-2	CASRTGYTF	TGTGCCAGCAGGACAGGCTACACCTTC
TRBV7-2	once	TRBD1	TRBJ1-5	CASSTGTGVQPQHF	TGTGCCAGCAGTACCGGGACAGGGGTTCAGCCCCAGCATTTT
TRBV5-8	NA	TRBD2	TRBJ2-7	CASSLAPGGYEQYF	TGTGCCAGCAGCTTGGCCCCGGGGGGCTACGAGCAGTACTTC
TRBV7-9	NA	NA	TRBJ1-1	CASSLDGGRNTEAFF	TGTGCCAGCAGCTTAGACGGAGGGCGTAACACTGAAGCTTTCTTT
TRBV2	NA	TRBD1	TRBJ2-2	CASTLMGSGTGAGELFF	TGTGCCAGCACCCTCATGGGTTCCGGGACAGGGGCCGGGGAGCTGTTTTTT
TRBV5-1	NA	TRBD2	TRBJ2-1	CASMAGLAGSYQFF	TGCGCCAGCATGGCGGGACTAGCGGGGAGTTATCAGTTCTTC
TRBV18	NA	NA	TRBJ2-5	CASSPYLQVDQETQYF	TGTGCCAGCTCACCCTATTTACAGGTGGACCAAGAGACCCAGTACTTC
TRBV5-6	NA	TRBD2	TRBJ2-1	CASSPGLAGLWMEQFF	TGTGCCAGCAGCCCTGGACTAGCCGGACTTTGGATGGAGCAGTTCTTC
TRBV11-2	NA	TRBD1	TRBJ1-2	CASSSDRGYGYTF	TGTGCCAGCAGCTCGGACAGGGGCTATGGCTACACCTTC
TRBV18	NA	TRBD1	TRBJ2-1	CASSQGAEYNEQFF	TGTGCCAGCTCCCAGGGGGCAGAGTACAATGAGCAGTTCTTC
TRBV9	NA	NA	TRBJ2-1	CASSVLGATNEQFF	TGTGCCAGCAGCGTGTTGGGGGCCACCAATGAGCAGTTCTTC
TRBV9	NA	NA	TRBJ1-3	CASSPEGGVGNTIYF	TGTGCCAGCAGCCCGGAGGGAGGGGTCGGAAACACCATATATTTT
TRBV5-1	NA	NA	TRBJ1-3	CASSILDRSSGNTIYF	TGCGCCAGCAGCATTCTCGACAGGAGCTCTGGAAACACCATATATTTT
TRBV6-4	NA	NA	TRBJ2-1	CASSNVRAGEQFF	TGTGCCAGCAGTAACGTCCGGGCAGGGGAGCAGTTCTTC
TRBV27	once	NA	TRBJ1-5	CASSLLMGGRNQPQHF	TGTGCCAGCAGTTTATTGATGGGGGGACGAAATCAGCCCCAGCATTTT
TRBV2	NA	NA	TRBJ1-1	CASSLWRKNTEAFF	TGTGCCAGCAGTCTCTGGCGGAAGAACACTGAGGCTTTCTTT
TRBV18	NA	TRBD2	TRBJ2-2	CASSFGLAGAVNTGELFF	TGTGCCAGCTCATTCGGACTAGCGGGAGCGGTGAACACCGGGGAGCTGTTTTTT
TRBV5-4	NA	NA	TRBJ1-4	CASSLGGSGEEKLFF	TGTGCCAGCAGCTTGGGTGGGAGTGGAGAAGAAAAACTGTTTTTT
TRBV29-1	NA	NA	TRBJ2-2	CSARKQQDTGELFF	TGCAGCGCAAGAAAGCAACAGGACACCGGGGAGCTGTTTTTT
TRBV9	NA	TRBD2	TRBJ2-7	CASSPRTSGSYEQYF	TGTGCCAGCAGCCCCCGGACTAGCGGGAGCTACGAGCAGTACTTC
TRBV2	NA	NA	TRBJ2-3	CASSYSTDTQYF	TGTGCCAGCAGTTATAGCACAGATACGCAGTATTTT
TRBV5-4	NA	TRBD2	TRBJ2-1	CASSPDPSGRTNEQFF	TGTGCCAGCAGCCCCGACCCTAGCGGGAGGACTAATGAGCAGTTCTTC
TRBV10-3	NA	TRBD2	TRBJ2-3	CAISDLSGRALDTQYF	TGTGCCATCAGTGACTTGAGCGGGAGGGCCTTAGATACGCAGTATTTT